This T cell receptor (beta chain) was observed in a study of T cell repertoires in cytomegalovirus infection. Study-wide background: Evidence of both CMV infection and a matching HLA type came from public TCR beta signatures.

TCRdb reprocessed the reads via MiXCR and lists one record per CDR3 protein. The sample comprises hundreds of thousands of distinct CDR3 sequences, 30% to 40% of which are singletons, and approximately 15% rests with the top ten. A word on this clonotype: Its antigen is not identified.

The study, taken as a whole, reports: In two of eight donors, the top clonotype was HLA-C-restricted CMV-specific.

Germline assignment: CDR1 SEHNR and CDR2 FQNEAQ (reference sequence). Trimming cost V 2 bases and J 4 bases, with 20 bases left between them. This CDR3 is 17 amino acids long. What was sequenced was PBMCs. The chain employs TRBV7-9 and TRBJ1-2; no clear D. The clonotype was recovered from a human donor in good health (CMV status not recorded). Some clones in this sample may be carry-over from other donors' samples. In DNA form, the CDR3 reads TGTGCCAGCAGCTTAAGGTGGGGTGTCACGCAACTCTATGGCTACACCTTC. This translates into CASSLRWGVTQLYGYTF.